The present T cell receptor (beta chain) was sequenced within a study of regulatory T cells in long-lasting Graves disease. This CDR3 is 14 amino acids long. Germline CDR1 is SEHNR and CDR2 is FQNEAQ (reference sequence). The authors built TCR beta libraries using iRepertoire HTBI primers and Arm-PCR of CDR3 regions. TCRdb re-called the multiplex PCR reads through MiXCR, storing one row per CDR3 protein. The table includes around 450,000 distinct CDR3 sequences, roughly a fifth detected once. Broader study findings: Newly diagnosed disease favored TRBV20-1 and TRBJ2-1 over persistent disease. Reduced TCR diversity was observed in persistent Graves' patients versus newly diagnosed patients.

The time point here: persistent/refractory GD, antithyroid drugs over 5 years with positive TRAb. From PBMCs, RNA was extracted and then used to make the TCR library. In this cohort, patients came from an endocrinology department located in Xi'an, China. This clonotype was observed a handful of times. The target antigen is unknown. The junction does not match germline at one end; this may be a read error. The starting material was peripheral blood mononuclear cells (PBMCs), obtained when the disease was refractory, from a patient treated with antithyroid drugs. This receptor was obtained from a female donor with Graves disease. This chain connects TRBV7-9 to TRBJ1-2; D gene unclear. The CDR3 protein is CASSFDGPNYDYTF. The CDR3 DNA follows: TGTGCCAGCAGCTTCGACGGACCTAACTATGACTACACCTTC.